The rows below give T cell receptor beta chains drawn from one sample of a study of blood T cell repertoires in COVID-19. The repertoire was sequenced with immunoSEQ multiplex PCR; TCRdb's copy has only in-frame clones and lacks some. Of hundreds of thousands of clones in the sample, 89% are singletons; the top ten hold roughly 6%. Specimen: peripheral blood. These receptors all come from a man in his 60s who had recovered from COVID-19. The CDR3 runs from the conserved cysteine through the conserved F or W. The D gene is left open where the match is weak. Clone size is stated in some rows and not others, as once, few, many or a class when expanded.

d_call,v_call,clone_size,j_call,cdr3_length,cdr3_nt,cdr3_aa
-,TRBV28,-,TRBJ1-2,13,TGTGCCAGCAGTCTCAGGGTTAACTATGGCTACACCTTC,CASSLRVNYGYTF
-,TRBV28,-,TRBJ2-4,17,TGTGCCAGCAGTTCTCCGGCAGGCGCAAACTCCAAAAACATTCAGTACTTC,CASSSPAGANSKNIQYF
-,TRBV7-9,-,TRBJ1-1,14,TGTGCCAGCAGCGCGCGGGATGAGAACACTGAAGCTTTCTTT,CASSARDENTEAFF
TRBD2,TRBV6-2/TRBV6-3,-,TRBJ2-3,16,TGTGCCAGCAGCCGCATACTAGCGGGAGTCGGGGATACGCAGTATTTT,CASSRILAGVGDTQYF
-,TRBV2,-,TRBJ2-1,12,TGTGCCAGCAGTGGTGGGAGCTATGAGCAGTTCTTC,CASSGGSYEQFF
TRBD1,TRBV30,-,TRBJ1-5,14,TGTGCCTGGAGCGAGCTAGGGGGCAGGCAGCCCCAGCATTTT,CAWSELGGRQPQHF
-,TRBV14,-,TRBJ1-1,13,TGTGCCAGCAGCCCCGTATTGCGGGGGCAGGCTTTCTTT,CASSPVLRGQAFF
-,TRBV11-2,-,TRBJ1-5,15,TGTGCCACCCCGCCCCCACCTCAGGTCAATCAGCCCCAGCATTTT,CATPPPPQVNQPQHF
TRBD2,TRBV24-1,once,TRBJ2-7,14,TGTGCCACCAGTGAGGGCGGGAGCTCCTACGAGCAGTACTTC,CATSEGGSSYEQYF
-,TRBV21-1,few,TRBJ1-1,13,TGTGCCAGCAGCTCCAGGGAGAACACTGAAGCTTTCTTT,CASSSRENTEAFF
-,TRBV2,once,TRBJ1-1,13,TGTGCCAGCAGTCAACAGATGAACACTGAAGCTTTCTTT,CASSQQMNTEAFF
TRBD1,TRBV18,-,TRBJ1-3,16,TGTGCCAGCTCAGACCTCGGGACAGGCTCTGGAAACACCATATATTTT,CASSDLGTGSGNTIYF
TRBD1,TRBV24-1,-,TRBJ2-1,16,TGTGCCACCAGCGCCCACGGGACAGGCCTCTACAATGAGCAGTTCTTC,CATSAHGTGLYNEQFF
TRBD1,TRBV27,-,TRBJ1-5,15,TGTGCCAGCGGCCCCAGGGGGGTGAGTAGTCAGCCCCAGCATTTT,CASGPRGVSSQPQHF
-,TRBV7-9,-,TRBJ2-3,14,TGTGCCAGCAGCTTAGCCAGAGGAGCCGATACGCAGTATTTT,CASSLARGADTQYF
-,TRBV10-2,-,TRBJ2-7,14,TGCGCCAGCAGTGAATTTGCAGCGACCTACGAGCAGTACTTC,CASSEFAATYEQYF